These 20 T cell receptor beta chains were sequenced from one sample in a study of cytomegalovirus exposure and HLA in healthy donors. Assay: immunoSEQ multiplex PCR; the TCRdb copy retains only in-frame clones and omits some. The sample lists fewer than 85,000 clones, roughly 94% occurring once. Material for sequencing was PBMCs. These receptors all come from a woman aged 18-29 years in good health and CMV-seronegative.

This clone has just one count. The chain couples TRBV29-1 to TRBJ1-2; 7 nucleotides align to TRBD1. V lost 4 bases and J lost 2; bases outside the gene matches: 1. This CDR3 has 12 amino acids. Germline loops: CDR1 SQVTM, CDR2 ANQGSEA. The CDR3 DNA is TGCAGCGTTGGGGGACAGAACTATGGCTACACCTTC. This gives the protein CSVGGQNYGYTF.

This sequence joins TRBV7-9 and TRBJ2-3; maybe TRBD2 (5 bases). Trimming left V 2 bases short and J 0 bases short, with 6 bases between. This CDR3 region has 14 residues. In germline, CDR1 is SEHNR, CDR2 FQNEAQ (reference sequence). CDR3 sequence: CASSLSGSTDTQYF. The CDR3 nucleotides are TGTGCCAGCAGCTTAAGCGGTAGCACAGATACGCAGTATTTT.

This chain joins TRBV9 and TRBJ1-2; TRBD1 might be the D (5 bases). Per germline, CDR1 SGDLS and CDR2 YYNGEE. Trimming shortened V by 0 bases and J by 3 bases, and 9 bases separated the two germline ends. The CDR3 has 14 residues. The CDR3 is CASSVEGDDYGYTF. For the CDR3, the DNA is TGTGCCAGCAGCGTAGAAGGGGATGACTATGGCTACACCTTC.

This clone was counted only a few times. The V gene is TRBV14, the J gene TRBJ1-3; TRBD1 might be the D (5 bases). The CDR3 length is 14 residues. From germline, CDR1 is SGHDN and CDR2 FVKESK. V was pared by 4 bases and J by 2 bases, with 9 bases between. CDR3 bases: TGTGCCAGCAGCCCAGGGTGGGCTGGAAACACCATATATTTT. This sequence encodes CASSPGWAGNTIYF.

J is TRBJ1-2 and V is TRBV7-8, with 7 bases that match TRBD1. The CDR3 is made up of 14 amino acids. The V gene end was trimmed by 7 bases and the J gene end by 5 bases; junction bases not matched to a gene: 10. Germline V lookup: CDR1 SGHVS, CDR2 FQNEAQ. CDR3 in amino acids: CASTTQGGAYGYTF. CDR3 in DNA: TGTGCCAGCACCACTCAGGGGGGTGCATATGGCTACACCTTC.

The chain carries TRBV2 and TRBJ2-7; no clear D gene. V was pared by 10 bases and J by 9 bases, with 7 bases between. This CDR3 is built from 8 residues. Per germline, CDR1 SNHLY and CDR2 FYNNEI. The CDR3 bases are TGTGCCACAAGCTGGCAGTACTTC. Its protein product is CATSWQYF.

The chain combines TRBV27 with TRBJ2-7; D is unclear. Trimming left V 6 bases short and J 4 bases short, with 16 bases between. From germline, CDR1 is MNHEY and CDR2 SMNVEV (reference sequence). CDR3 length equals 14 residues. The DNA of the CDR3 is TGTGCCAGCAGCCCCATCCCCCCAGATTACGAGCAGTACTTC. It translates to CASSPIPPDYEQYF.

Comments on this clone: The junction shows a germline mismatch at one end, possibly a read error. J is TRBJ2-5 and V is TRBV7-7; D might be TRBD1 (6 bases). Germline CDR1 SSHAT, CDR2 FNYEAQ (reference sequence). This CDR3 contains 13 residues. The CDR3 nucleotides are TGTGCTAGCAGCTTAGGACAGCTAGAGACCCAGTACTTC. Amino acids: CASSLGQLETQYF.

The gene calls are TRBV6-4 and TRBJ2-2; 9 bases are shared with TRBD2. Per germline, CDR1 MRHNA and CDR2 SNTAGT. The CDR3 runs 16 residues. V dropped 0 bases and J dropped 6; count of bases not matched to a gene: 5. DNA of the CDR3: TGTGCCAGCAGTGACTCAATTAGCGGGGGACCCGGGGAGCTGTTTTTT. Protein: CASSDSISGGPGELFF.

This sequence joins TRBV6-5 and TRBJ2-7; no clear D. CDR1 is MNHEY, CDR2 SVGAGI, per germline. The V end was cut by 2 bases, the J end by 9 bases, with 8 bases between. The CDR3 runs to 11 residues. CDR3 loop: CASSYPPGQYF. The CDR3 DNA sequence: TGTGCCAGCAGTTACCCACCCGGGCAGTACTTC.

The rearrangement links TRBV4-3 to TRBJ1-1; TRBD1 aligns across 8 bases. Trimming removed 0 bases from V and 1 base from J; junction bases left unmatched: 4. The CDR3 extends over 16 amino acids. Germline CDR1 is LGHNA and CDR2 is YSLEER. CDR3 sequence reads: CASSQDPGQENTEAFF. DNA of the CDR3: TGCGCCAGCAGCCAAGATCCGGGACAGGAGAACACTGAAGCTTTCTTT.

The CDR3 nucleotides are TGTGCCAGCAGTTTAGCCCCGGGACTCAAGCAGTACTTC. It translates to CASSLAPGLKQYF. The V and J genes are TRBV27 and TRBJ2-7; TRBD2 might be the D (6 bases). CDR1 is MNHEY and CDR2 is SMNVEV in the germline V gene (reference sequence). With 2 bases removed from V and 8 bases from J, the gap between germline ends came to 13 bases. This CDR3 spans 13 amino acids.

This clone was recorded once. The chain recombines TRBV27 with TRBJ2-7; D gene unclear. This CDR3 spans 13 amino acids. CDR1 and CDR2 (germline): MNHEY, SMNVEV (reference sequence). V shed 4 bases and J shed 0 bases, with 7 bases lying between them. CDR3 sequence (DNA): TGTGCCAGCAGTTCCTACAGCTCCTACGAGCAGTACTTC. Its protein is CASSSYSSYEQYF.

The chain links TRBV7-6 to TRBJ1-1; tentatively, D is TRBD1 (6 bases). CDR1 is SGHVS and CDR2 is FNYEAQ in the germline V gene. This CDR3 has 20 amino acids. The V end was cut by 1 base, the J end by 1 base, with 25 bases between. The CDR3 DNA reads as TGTGCCAGCAGCTTAGACAAACAGGGCCCGTATAAGGATCGGAACACTGAAGCTTTCTTT. Translated: CASSLDKQGPYKDRNTEAFF. The full variable domain, rest sourced from reference TRBV7-6 and TRBJ1-1, is GAGVSQSPRYKVTKRGQDVALRCDPISGHVSLYWYRQALGQGPEFLTYFNYEAQQDKSGLPNDRFSAERPEGSISTLTIQRTEQRDSAMYRCASSLDKQGPYKDRNTEAFFGQGTRLTVV.

This chain uses TRBV9 with TRBJ2-7; D perhaps matches TRBD2 (5 bases). In germline, CDR1 is SGDLS, CDR2 YYNGEE. Trimming pared 3 bases from V and 1 base from J, leaving 14 bases between. The CDR3 loop spans 15 amino acids. The CDR3 nucleotides are TGTGCCAGCAGCGCCGGGATAGGACCTTCCTACGAGCAGTACTTC. It encodes CASSAGIGPSYEQYF.

J is TRBJ1-5 and V is TRBV15; TRBD1 is a possible D gene (5 bases). The CDR3 loop spans 14 amino acids. Looked up from germline, CDR1 is LNHNV and CDR2 is YYDKDF (reference sequence). Trimming cost V 0 bases and J 5 bases, with 8 bases left between them. The CDR3: CATSRDAGDQPQHF. CDR3 nucleotide sequence: TGTGCCACCAGCAGAGATGCGGGGGATCAGCCCCAGCATTTT.

This clone came up a few times. J is TRBJ1-3 and V is TRBV14; D gene unclear. The CDR3 extends over 14 amino acids. Trimming took off 2 bases at V and 2 bases at J, with 7 bases between the two ends. Germline CDR1 SGHDN, CDR2 FVKESK. The CDR3 here is CASSQNRAGNTIYF. In DNA form, the CDR3 reads TGTGCCAGCAGCCAAAACCGGGCTGGAAACACCATATATTTT.

This rearrangement joins TRBV19 to TRBJ2-3; D remains ambiguous. This CDR3 region has 14 residues. With 1 base removed from V and 2 bases from J, the gap between germline ends came to 7 bases. Germline V CDR1 and CDR2: LNHDA, SQIVND (reference sequence). The CDR3 nucleotides are TGTGCCAGTAGTATAGTACTATACACAGATACGCAGTATTTT. Translating it yields CASSIVLYTDTQYF.

J is TRBJ1-6 and V is TRBV9; D is possibly TRBD1 (6 bases). The V end lost 0 bases, the J end lost 15 bases, and 22 bases lay between the germline ends. The CDR3 runs to 16 residues. Germline V lookup: CDR1 SGDLS, CDR2 YYNGEE. CDR3 coding DNA: TGTGCCAGCAGCGTAGCTCTGTCGGGGACAACCACACTCCTCCACTTT. Translating gives CASSVALSGTTTLLHF.

The V and J genes are TRBV5-1 and TRBJ1-2; no clear D gene. Germline lookup yields CDR1 SGHRS and CDR2 YFSETQ. V was trimmed by 4 bases and J by 1 base, leaving 20 bases between them. CDR3 length equals 17 residues. CDR3 protein: CASSPWMDSFLNYGYTF. CDR3 nucleotide sequence: TGCGCCAGCAGCCCCTGGATGGACTCCTTTCTTAACTATGGCTACACCTTC.